This TCR beta chain was retrieved from a study of T cells of healthy individuals. TCRdb re-called the 5' RACE reads with MiXCR, one entry per CDR3 protein. The sample holds some 85,000 distinct CDR3 sequences, about 5% seen once. CDR1 DFQATT and CDR2 SNEGSKA come from the germline V gene (reference sequence). J lost 6 bases, V lost 3 bases, and 19 bases had no gene match. The CDR3 runs to 18 residues. This clonotype showed up many times. The chain combines TRBV20-1 with TRBJ2-5, with 10 nucleotides matching TRBD2. The source is a female donor in good health. The chain's CDR3 is CSASRGSGSGGGRKTQYF. Written as DNA, the CDR3 is TGCAGTGCTAGTCGGGGTAGCGGGAGCGGGGGGGGGCGGAAGACCCAGTACTTC.